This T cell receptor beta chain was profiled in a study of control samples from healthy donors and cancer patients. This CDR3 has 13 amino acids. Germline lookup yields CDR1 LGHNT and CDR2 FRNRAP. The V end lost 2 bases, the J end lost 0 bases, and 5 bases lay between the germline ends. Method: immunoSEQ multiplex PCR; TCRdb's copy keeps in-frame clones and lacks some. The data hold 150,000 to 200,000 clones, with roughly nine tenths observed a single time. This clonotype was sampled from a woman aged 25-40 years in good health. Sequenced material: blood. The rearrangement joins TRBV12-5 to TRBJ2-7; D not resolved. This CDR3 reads CASGLRSSYEQYF. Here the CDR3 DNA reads TGTGCTAGTGGTTTGCGCAGCTCCTACGAGCAGTACTTC. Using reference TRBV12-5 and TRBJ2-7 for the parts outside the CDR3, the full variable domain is DARVTQTPRHKVTEMGQEVTMRCQPILGHNTVFWYRQTMMQGLELLAYFRNRAPLDDSGMPKDRFSAEMPDATLATLKIQPSEPRDSAVYFCASGLRSSYEQYFGPGTRLTVT.